Included here is one T cell receptor beta chain sequence, with context. The antigen remains unidentified. The data derive from a study of T cell responses to AZD1222 COVID-19 vaccine. The V end lost 0 bases, the J end lost 7 bases, and 11 bases lay between the germline ends. CDR1 SGHKS and CDR2 YYEKEE come from the germline V gene (reference sequence). This CDR3 is built from 14 residues. Some clones are missing from TCRdb's copy, which holds only in-frame ones; the method was immunoSEQ multiplex PCR. The data show under 200,000 clones, more than 75% seen once. Study findings and constraints: When two AZD1222 doses had been given, Spike-specific TCR breadth and depth rose. Seropositivity was recorded at baseline in only 6 or 7 AZD1222 recipients.

The sequence derives from an adult who received the AZD1222 COVID-19 vaccine. The V call is TRBV5-5, the J call TRBJ1-5; D remains ambiguous. The sample was peripheral blood, taken 28 days after the second AZD1222 dose. CDR3 sequence: CASSLGQPDQPQHF. The CDR3 DNA is TGTGCCAGCAGCTTGGGGCAGCCAGACCAGCCCCAGCATTTT.